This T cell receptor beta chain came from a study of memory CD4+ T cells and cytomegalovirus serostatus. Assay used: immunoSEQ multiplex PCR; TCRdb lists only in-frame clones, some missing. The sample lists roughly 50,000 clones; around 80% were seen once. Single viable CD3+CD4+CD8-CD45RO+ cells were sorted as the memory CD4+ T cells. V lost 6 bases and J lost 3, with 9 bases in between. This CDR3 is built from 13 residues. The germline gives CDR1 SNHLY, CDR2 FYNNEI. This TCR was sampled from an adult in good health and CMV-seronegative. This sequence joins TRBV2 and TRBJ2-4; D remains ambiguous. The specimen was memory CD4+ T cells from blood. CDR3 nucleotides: TGTGCCAGCAGCCCCGATGTCAAAAACATTCAGTACTTC. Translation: CASSPDVKNIQYF.